This T cell receptor (beta chain) appears in the sequencing data of a study of blood T cell repertoires in COVID-19. The wider study: T cells, B-cell-depleted T cells, or PBMCs provided the cDNA or gDNA that served as material.

As handled by the study authors: Reference gene primer amplification gave estimated nucleated cell counts. Produced via immunoSEQ multiplex PCR; TCRdb's table is partial and in-frame only. V, J and clone size are taken as reported in that table, and D and trimming were inferred from the DNA itself. The sample yields approximately 530,000 clones, approximately 91% seen once. With 0 bases removed from V and 5 bases from J, the gap between germline ends came to 11 bases. CDR3 length: 14 amino acids. Germline CDR1 and CDR2: SGHRS and YFSETQ. The sequencing sample was made of peripheral blood. The rearrangement joins TRBV5-1 to TRBJ2-5; possibly TRBD1 for D (6 bases). This receptor was identified in a woman aged 50 to 60 with COVID-19, enrolled during active disease. CDR3: CASSLGGGRETQYF. The CDR3 bases are TGCGCCAGCAGCTTGGGTGGGGGCCGGGAGACCCAGTACTTC.